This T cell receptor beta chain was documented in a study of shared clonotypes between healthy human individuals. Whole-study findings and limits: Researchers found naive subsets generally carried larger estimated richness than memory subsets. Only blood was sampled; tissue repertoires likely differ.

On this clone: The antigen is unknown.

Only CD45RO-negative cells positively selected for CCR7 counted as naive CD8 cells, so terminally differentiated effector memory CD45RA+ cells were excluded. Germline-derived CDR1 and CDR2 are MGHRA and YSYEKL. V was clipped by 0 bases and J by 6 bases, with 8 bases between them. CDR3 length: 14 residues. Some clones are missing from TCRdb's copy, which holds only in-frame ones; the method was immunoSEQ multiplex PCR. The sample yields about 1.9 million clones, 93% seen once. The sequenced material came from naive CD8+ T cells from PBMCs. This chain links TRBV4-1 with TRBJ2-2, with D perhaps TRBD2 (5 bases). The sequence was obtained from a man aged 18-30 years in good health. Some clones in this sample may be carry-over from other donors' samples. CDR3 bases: TGCGCCAGCAGCCAAGACTCGAGGGCCGGGGAGCTGTTTTTT. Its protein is CASSQDSRAGELFF.